Listed below are T cell receptor beta chains from one sample, sequenced in a study of blood T cell repertoires in COVID-19. Generated by immunoSEQ multiplex PCR, the TCRdb table keeps only in-frame clones and is missing some. The sample lists about 200,000 clones; about 88% were seen once. The sequenced sample was PBMCs or T cells enriched from blood (not recorded which). The receptors stem from a woman in her forties in a cohort exposed to, infected with or recovered from COVID-19 (not recorded which). CDR3s include the opening cysteine and the closing phenylalanine or tryptophan. D genes are given only for firm matches. Part of the rows lack a size; the others show once, few, many or a class for expanded clones.

D gene	J gene	V gene	clone size	CDR3 DNA	CDR3 protein
TRBD2	TRBJ2-3	TRBV2	-	TGTGGCTGGTCTAGCGGGAGCCTAAGCACAGATACGCAGTATTTT	CGWSSGSLSTDTQYF
-	TRBJ1-5	TRBV19	-	TGTGCCAGTAGTATATGGGGGGTTAGCAATCAGCCCCAGCATTTT	CASSIWGVSNQPQHF
-	TRBJ2-1	TRBV27	-	TGTGCCAGCAGTATCGGACTCCGGATGAATGAGCAGTTCTTC	CASSIGLRMNEQFF
-	TRBJ2-1	TRBV4-1	-	TGCGCCAGCAGCCTGAGAGTTGGGACAAACTCCTACAATGAGCAGTTCTTC	CASSLRVGTNSYNEQFF
-	TRBJ1-5	TRBV27	-	TGTGCCAGCAGTGTCGGTGCCGGGAGCAATCAGCCCCAGCATTTT	CASSVGAGSNQPQHF
TRBD1	TRBJ1-2	TRBV5-8	-	TGTGCCAGCAGCTTAACAGGGGACGGAGGCTACACCTTC	CASSLTGDGGYTF
-	TRBJ1-4	TRBV3-1/TRBV3-2	-	TGTGCCAGCAGCCAAGATCCATACAGGCTGTTTTTT	CASSQDPYRLFF
-	TRBJ1-5	TRBV12-3/TRBV12-4	-	TGTGCCAGCCTAGTAGGAAGCAATCAGCCCCAGCATTTT	CASLVGSNQPQHF
-	TRBJ2-7	TRBV6-5	-	TGTGCCAGCAGTTGGACTGCAACCTACGAGCAGTACTTC	CASSWTATYEQYF
TRBD2	TRBJ2-7	TRBV7-2	-	TGTGCCAGCAGCCTCCCTGCAAGCGGGAGATACGAGCAGTACTTC	CASSLPASGRYEQYF
TRBD1	TRBJ1-2	TRBV9	-	TGTGCCAGCAGAGGATCTGGACAGGGTCTCTATGGCTACACCTTC	CASRGSGQGLYGYTF
TRBD2	TRBJ2-3	TRBV10-3	-	TGTGCCGGGGCTAGCGGGGGGGCTGATACGCAGTATTTT	CAGASGGADTQYF
-	TRBJ2-2	TRBV24-1	-	TGTGCCACCAGTGGTACAGCGGGTGGAGGCACCGGGGAGCTGTTTTTT	CATSGTAGGGTGELFF
-	TRBJ2-5	TRBV12-5	-	TGTGCTAGTGGTAGGGACTTAAGTTACCAAGAGACCCAGTACTTC	CASGRDLSYQETQYF
-	TRBJ1-6	TRBV3-1/TRBV3-2	-	TGTGCCAGCAGCCCACCGGGACTCCGTAATTCACCCCTCCACTTT	CASSPPGLRNSPLHF
-	TRBJ2-7	TRBV5-4	-	TGTGCCAGCAGCTTGGTACTAGAGGACGAGCAGTACTTC	CASSLVLEDEQYF
TRBD2	TRBJ2-1	TRBV5-1	-	TGCGCCAGCAGCTTGGATCCGCGGGAGGGCCTCAATGAGCAGTTCTTC	CASSLDPREGLNEQFF
TRBD2	TRBJ2-5	TRBV7-9	-	TGTGCCAGCAGCTTTACTTCTCTAGCGGGAGAAGCGGAGACCCAGTACTTC	CASSFTSLAGEAETQYF
-	TRBJ1-3	TRBV27	-	TGTGCCAGCAGTTCCGGGGGCTCTGGAAACACCATATATTTT	CASSSGGSGNTIYF
-	TRBJ1-1	TRBV27	-	TGTGCCAGCACTCTCTCTTTTCCCAACACTGAAGCTTTCTTT	CASTLSFPNTEAFF
-	TRBJ2-2	TRBV19	-	TGTGCCAGTACGGGGGAACTGAACACCGGGGAGCTGTTTTTT	CASTGELNTGELFF
-	TRBJ2-1	TRBV7-2	-	TGTGCCAGCAGCCCCACTGGGCAGTTCTTC	CASSPTGQFF
-	TRBJ1-1	TRBV5-1	-	TGCGCCAGCAGCTTGGACAGGGCGAACACTGAAGCTTTCTTT	CASSLDRANTEAFF
-	TRBJ2-1	TRBV30	-	TGTGCCTGGAGTATGGGAAAGGGGGATGAGCAGTTCTTC	CAWSMGKGDEQFF
TRBD1	TRBJ1-5	TRBV6-5	few	TGTGCCAGCAGCCCCGGGACAGGAGACGCGGGGCCCCAGCATTTT	CASSPGTGDAGPQHF
TRBD2	TRBJ2-3	TRBV13	-	TGTGCCAGCAGCCCTCGCGGGGTAGCGGGGACCACAGATACGCAGTATTTT	CASSPRGVAGTTDTQYF
TRBD1	TRBJ1-5	TRBV6-2/TRBV6-3	-	TGTGCCAGCAGTTATTGGACAGGGAGGGATCAGCCCCAGCATTTT	CASSYWTGRDQPQHF
TRBD1	TRBJ1-6	TRBV7-9	once	TGTGCCAGCAGCTCCGACAGGGGGGGCAATTCACCCCTCCACTTT	CASSSDRGGNSPLHF
TRBD1	TRBJ2-5	TRBV28	-	TGTGCCAGCAGTTCACGGACAGGGCAAGAGACCCAGTACTTC	CASSSRTGQETQYF
-	TRBJ2-3	TRBV13	-	TGTGCCAGCAGCTTAGTGGGCAGGGGCTCCACAGATACGCAGTATTTT	CASSLVGRGSTDTQYF
-	TRBJ2-2	TRBV7-9	once	TGTGCCAGCAGCCCTAACACCGGGGAGCTGTTTTTT	CASSPNTGELFF
-	TRBJ1-1	TRBV18	medium-sized	TGTGCCAGCTCACCACCAAAATCTTCCACTGAAGCTTTCTTT	CASSPPKSSTEAFF
-	TRBJ1-5	TRBV6-6	once	TGTGCCAGCAGTCCCCCCCAGGGCACCAATCAGCCCCAGCATTTT	CASSPPQGTNQPQHF
-	TRBJ2-3	TRBV6-5	-	TGTGCCGGACGACCGGGACTTAGCACAGATACGCAGTATTTT	CAGRPGLSTDTQYF
-	TRBJ2-3	TRBV6-5	-	TGTGCCACCGCATCTTTTTGGGGGCGCACAGATACGCAGTATTTT	CATASFWGRTDTQYF
TRBD1	TRBJ1-5	TRBV7-2	-	TGTGCCAGCAGCTTAGGACAGGGAAGGCGACAGCCCCAGCATTTT	CASSLGQGRRQPQHF